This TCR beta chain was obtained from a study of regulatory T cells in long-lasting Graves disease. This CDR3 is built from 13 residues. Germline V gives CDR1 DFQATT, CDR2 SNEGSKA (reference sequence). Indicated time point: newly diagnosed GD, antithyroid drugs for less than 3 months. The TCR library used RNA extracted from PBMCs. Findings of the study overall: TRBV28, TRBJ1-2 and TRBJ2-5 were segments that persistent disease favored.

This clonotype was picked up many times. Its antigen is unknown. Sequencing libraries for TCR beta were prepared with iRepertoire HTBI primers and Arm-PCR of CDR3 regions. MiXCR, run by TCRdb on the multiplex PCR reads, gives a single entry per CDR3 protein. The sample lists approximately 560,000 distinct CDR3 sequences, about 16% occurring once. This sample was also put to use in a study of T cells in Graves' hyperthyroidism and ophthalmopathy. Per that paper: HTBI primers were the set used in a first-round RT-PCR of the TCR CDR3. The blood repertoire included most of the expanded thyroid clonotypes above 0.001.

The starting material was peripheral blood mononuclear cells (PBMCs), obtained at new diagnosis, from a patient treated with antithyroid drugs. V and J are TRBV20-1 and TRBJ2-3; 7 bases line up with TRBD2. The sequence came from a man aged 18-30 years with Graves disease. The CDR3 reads CSGGRAGTDTQYF. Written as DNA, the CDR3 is TGCAGCGGAGGGAGGGCCGGCACAGATACGCAGTATTTT.